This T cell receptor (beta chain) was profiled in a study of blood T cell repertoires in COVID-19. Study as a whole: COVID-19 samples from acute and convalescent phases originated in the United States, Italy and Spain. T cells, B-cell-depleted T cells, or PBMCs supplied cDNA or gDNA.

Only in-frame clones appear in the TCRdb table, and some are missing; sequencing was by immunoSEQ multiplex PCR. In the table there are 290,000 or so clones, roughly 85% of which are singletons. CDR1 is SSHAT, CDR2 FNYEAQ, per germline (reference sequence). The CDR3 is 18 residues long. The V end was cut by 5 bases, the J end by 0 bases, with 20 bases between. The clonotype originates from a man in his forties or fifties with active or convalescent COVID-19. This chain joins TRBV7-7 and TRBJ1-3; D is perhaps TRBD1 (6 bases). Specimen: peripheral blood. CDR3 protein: CASSNGGSNPSSGNTIYF. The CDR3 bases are TGTGCCAGCAGCAATGGGGGCAGTAATCCATCCTCTGGAAACACCATATATTTT.